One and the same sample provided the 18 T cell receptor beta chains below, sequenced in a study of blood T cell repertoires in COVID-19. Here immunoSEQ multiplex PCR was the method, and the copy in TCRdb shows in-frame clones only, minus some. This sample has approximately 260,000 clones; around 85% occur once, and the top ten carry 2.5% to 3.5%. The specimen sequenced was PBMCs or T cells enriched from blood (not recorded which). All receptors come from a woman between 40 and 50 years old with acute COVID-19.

The CDR3 is CASRQTSGSSYEQYF. CDR3 DNA: TGTGCCAGCAGACAAACTAGCGGGAGCTCCTACGAGCAGTACTTC. The rearrangement links TRBV2 to TRBJ2-7, with TRBD2 matching over 11 bases. CDR1 is SNHLY and CDR2 is FYNNEI in the germline V gene. The CDR3 has 15 amino acids. With V trimmed by 6 bases and J by 0 bases, 4 bases remained unmatched.

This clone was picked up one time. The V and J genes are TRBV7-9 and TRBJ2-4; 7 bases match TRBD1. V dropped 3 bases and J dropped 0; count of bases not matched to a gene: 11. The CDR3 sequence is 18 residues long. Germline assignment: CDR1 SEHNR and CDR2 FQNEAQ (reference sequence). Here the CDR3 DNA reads TGTGCCAGCAGCTTTAAGGGGGCGTCAGTACTAGCCAAAAACATTCAGTACTTC. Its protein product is CASSFKGASVLAKNIQYF.

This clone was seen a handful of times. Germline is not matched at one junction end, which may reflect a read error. DNA of the CDR3: TGTGCCAGTAGTATGGGGACTAGCGGGAACCCCGGGGAGCTGTTTTTT. Translating gives CASSMGTSGNPGELFF. The V call is TRBV19, the J call TRBJ2-2; 13 bases match TRBD2. Germline CDR1 and CDR2: LNHDA and SQIVND (reference sequence). CDR3 length: 16 residues. The whole variable domain, remainder taken from reference TRBV19 and TRBJ2-2, is DGGITQSPKYLFRKEGQNVTLSCEQNLNHDAMYWYRQDPGQGLRLIYYSQIVNDFQKGDIAEGYSVSREKKESFPLTVTSAQKNPTAFYLCASSMGTSGNPGELFFGEGSRLTVL.

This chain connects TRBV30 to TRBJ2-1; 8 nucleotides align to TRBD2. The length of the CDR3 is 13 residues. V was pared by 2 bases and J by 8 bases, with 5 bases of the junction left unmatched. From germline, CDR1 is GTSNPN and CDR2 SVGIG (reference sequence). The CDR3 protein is CAWSQSLADEQFF. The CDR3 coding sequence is TGTGCCTGGAGTCAGTCACTAGCGGATGAGCAGTTCTTC.

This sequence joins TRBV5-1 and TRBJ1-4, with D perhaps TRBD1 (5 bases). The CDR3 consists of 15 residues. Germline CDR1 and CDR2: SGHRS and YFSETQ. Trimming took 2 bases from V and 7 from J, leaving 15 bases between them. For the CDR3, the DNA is TGCGCCAGCAGCTTTGAAGGCCAGGGATTTGAAAAACTGTTTTTT. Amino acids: CASSFEGQGFEKLFF.

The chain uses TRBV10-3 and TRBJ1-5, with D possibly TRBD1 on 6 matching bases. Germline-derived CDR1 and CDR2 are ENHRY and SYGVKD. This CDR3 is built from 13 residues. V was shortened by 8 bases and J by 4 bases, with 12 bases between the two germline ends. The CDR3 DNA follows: TGTGCCATCGGGGGCGTCGGGAATCAGCCCCAGCATTTT. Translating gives CAIGGVGNQPQHF.

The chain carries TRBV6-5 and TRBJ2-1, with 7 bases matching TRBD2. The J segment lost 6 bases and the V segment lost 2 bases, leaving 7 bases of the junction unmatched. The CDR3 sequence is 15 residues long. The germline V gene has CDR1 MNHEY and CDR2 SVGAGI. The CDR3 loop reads CASSYLAGDINEQFF. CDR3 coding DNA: TGTGCCAGCAGTTACCTGGCGGGAGATATCAATGAGCAGTTCTTC.

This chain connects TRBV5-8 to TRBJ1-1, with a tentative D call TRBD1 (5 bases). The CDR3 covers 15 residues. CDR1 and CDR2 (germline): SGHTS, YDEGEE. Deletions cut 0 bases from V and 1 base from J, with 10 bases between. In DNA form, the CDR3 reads TGTGCCAGCAGCTTGGCCGACAGAAAGAACACTGAAGCTTTCTTT. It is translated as CASSLADRKNTEAFF.

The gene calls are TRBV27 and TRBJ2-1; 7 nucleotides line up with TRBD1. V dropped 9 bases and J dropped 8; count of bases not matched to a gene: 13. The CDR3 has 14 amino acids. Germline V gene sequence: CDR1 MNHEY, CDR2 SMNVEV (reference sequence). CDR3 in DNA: TGTGCCAGTCAGGCTACAGGGGTCCGTCATGAGCAGTTCTTC. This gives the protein CASQATGVRHEQFF.

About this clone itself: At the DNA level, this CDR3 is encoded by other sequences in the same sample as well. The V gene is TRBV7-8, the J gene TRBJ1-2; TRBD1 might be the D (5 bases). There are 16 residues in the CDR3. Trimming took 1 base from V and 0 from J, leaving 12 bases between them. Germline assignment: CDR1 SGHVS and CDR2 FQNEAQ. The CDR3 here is CASSLVAGEANYGYTF. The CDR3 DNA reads TGTGCCAGCAGCTTAGTCGCGGGGGAAGCTAACTATGGCTACACCTTC.

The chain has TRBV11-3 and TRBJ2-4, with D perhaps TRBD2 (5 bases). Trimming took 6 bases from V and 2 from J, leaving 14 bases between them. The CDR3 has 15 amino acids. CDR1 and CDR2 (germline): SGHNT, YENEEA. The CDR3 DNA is TGTGCCAGCAGTTCCCGCGGGCATCCCAAAAACATTCAGTACTTC. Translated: CASSSRGHPKNIQYF.

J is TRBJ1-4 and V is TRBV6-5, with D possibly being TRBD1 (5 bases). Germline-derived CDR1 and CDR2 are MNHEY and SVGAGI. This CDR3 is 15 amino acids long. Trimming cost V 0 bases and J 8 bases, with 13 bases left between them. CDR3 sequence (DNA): TGTGCCAGCAGTTACTCGGGTGGGGGGGAGGAAAAACTGTTTTTT. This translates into CASSYSGGGEEKLFF.

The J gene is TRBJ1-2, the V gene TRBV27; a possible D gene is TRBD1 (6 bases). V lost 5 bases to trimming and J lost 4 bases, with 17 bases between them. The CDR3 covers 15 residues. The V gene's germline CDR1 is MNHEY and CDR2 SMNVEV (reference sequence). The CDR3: CASSKAGTSSYGYTF. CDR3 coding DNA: TGTGCCAGCAGTAAAGCCGGGACAAGTTCCTATGGCTACACCTTC.

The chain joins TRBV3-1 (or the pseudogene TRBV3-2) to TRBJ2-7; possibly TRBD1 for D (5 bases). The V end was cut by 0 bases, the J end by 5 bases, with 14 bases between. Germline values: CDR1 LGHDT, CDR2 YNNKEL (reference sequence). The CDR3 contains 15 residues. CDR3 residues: CASSQDLVRVDEQYF. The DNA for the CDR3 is TGTGCCAGCAGCCAAGATCTAGTCAGGGTCGACGAGCAGTACTTC.

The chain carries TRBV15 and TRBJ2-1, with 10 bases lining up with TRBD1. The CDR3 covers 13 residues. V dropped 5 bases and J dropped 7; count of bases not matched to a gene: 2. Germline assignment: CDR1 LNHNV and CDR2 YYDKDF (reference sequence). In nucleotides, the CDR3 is TGTGCCACCAGCGGGACAGGGGCAAATGAGCAGTTCTTC. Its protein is CATSGTGANEQFF. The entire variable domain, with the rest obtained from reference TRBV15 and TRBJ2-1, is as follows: DAMVIQNPRYQVTQFGKPVTLSCSQTLNHNVMYWYQQKSSQAPKLLFHYYDKDFNNEADTPDNFQSRRPNTSFCFLDIRSPGLGDTAMYLCATSGTGANEQFFGPGTRLTVL.

CDR3 amino acids: CASSLISGMDEQYF. DNA of the CDR3: TGTGCCAGCAGCTTAATTAGCGGGATGGACGAGCAGTACTTC. The V gene is TRBV13, the J gene TRBJ2-7, with 8 bases aligning to TRBD2. The germline gives CDR1 PRHDT, CDR2 FYEKMQ (reference sequence). V lost 2 bases to trimming and J lost 5 bases; unmatched junction nucleotides: 5. The CDR3 contains 14 residues.

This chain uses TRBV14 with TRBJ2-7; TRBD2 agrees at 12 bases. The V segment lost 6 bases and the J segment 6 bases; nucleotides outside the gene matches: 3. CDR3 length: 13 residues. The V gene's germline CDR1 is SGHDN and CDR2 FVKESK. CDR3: CASRLAGGREQYF. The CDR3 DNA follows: TGTGCCAGCAGACTAGCGGGAGGCCGCGAGCAGTACTTC. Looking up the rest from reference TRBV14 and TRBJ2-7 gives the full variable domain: EAGVTQFPSHSVIEKGQTVTLRCDPISGHDNLYWYRRVMGKEIKFLLHFVKESKQDESGMPNNRFLAERTGGTYSTLKVQPAELEDSGVYFCASRLAGGREQYFGPGTRLTVT.

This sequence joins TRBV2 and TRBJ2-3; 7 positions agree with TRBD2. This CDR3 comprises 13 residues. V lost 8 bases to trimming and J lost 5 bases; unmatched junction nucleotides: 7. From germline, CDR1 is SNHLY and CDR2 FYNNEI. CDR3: CASYSGELDTQYF. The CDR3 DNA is TGTGCCAGCTACAGCGGGGAACTAGATACGCAGTATTTT.